This T cell receptor (beta chain) was sequenced in a study of blood T cell repertoires in COVID-19. The CDR3 runs to 15 residues. Germline assignment: CDR1 SGHNT and CDR2 YENEEA. The V gene end was trimmed by 6 bases and the J gene end by 5 bases; junction bases not matched to a gene: 8. Under the authors' procedure: By means of reference gene primer amplification, nucleated cell counts were estimated. Clones were sequenced by immunoSEQ multiplex PCR, and TCRdb holds only the in-frame ones, with some missing. V and J calls plus clone size are reproduced from that table; the DNA served to infer D and trimming. The data hold approximately 140,000 clones, with 85% to 90% observed a single time.

The rearrangement links TRBV11-3 to TRBJ2-3, with TRBD2 matching 10 bases. This receptor was identified in a woman aged 55 to 70 with acute or convalescent COVID-19. Sequencing was done on a sample of peripheral blood. CDR3 nucleotides: TGTGCCAGCAGTGCCTCTAGCGGGGGAATAGATACGCAGTATTTT. It encodes CASSASSGGIDTQYF.